These T cell receptor beta chains were read from a single sample in a study of OX40 agonist ivuxolimab in advanced cancers. Clones were sequenced by immunoSEQ multiplex PCR, and TCRdb holds only the in-frame ones, with some missing. The table lists about 60,000 clones, about 88% of them singletons. This sample comprised CD4+ or CD8+ T cells sorted from blood, obtained in a trial of the OX40 agonist ivuxolimab. Receptors originate from an adult with an advanced solid tumor such as melanoma, head and neck, liver or kidney cancer. The CDR3 runs from the conserved cysteine through the conserved F or W. The D gene is left open where the match is weak. Clone size is given for some rows only: seen once, a few or many times, or a class if the clone is expanded.

D,V,J,size,DNA,CDR3
.,TRBV28,TRBJ1-5,.,TGTGCCAGCACCCGAGGTTGGGGGGGAGGCCAGCCCCAGCATTTT,CASTRGWGGGQPQHF
TRBD2,TRBV5-6,TRBJ2-2,once,TGTGCCAGCAGCCCCGGGGGGGGGACTTGGAACACCGGGGAGCTGTTTTTT,CASSPGGGTWNTGELFF
TRBD1,TRBV2,TRBJ1-5,medium-sized,TGTGCCAGCACCTTTCAGGGGGGTGATCAGCCCCAGCATTTT,CASTFQGGDQPQHF
.,TRBV7-2,TRBJ1-5,.,TGTGCCAGCAGCTTATCCGCCCAGCACTATCAGCCCCAGCATTTT,CASSLSAQHYQPQHF
.,TRBV28,TRBJ2-7,.,TGTGCCAGCAGTCCCCCCTACCGTTCCTCCGAGCAGTACTTC,CASSPPYRSSEQYF
.,TRBV2,TRBJ1-5,.,TGTGCCAGCAGTGTTGTAGGAGGCAGCAATCAGCCCCAGCATTTT,CASSVVGGSNQPQHF
TRBD1,TRBV7-2,TRBJ2-6,.,TGTGCCAGCAGCTTAGAGGCCTTAGGACAGGCTGGGGCCAACGTCCTGACTTTC,CASSLEALGQAGANVLTF
.,TRBV28,TRBJ2-5,few,TGTGCCAGCAGCCCTGAAGCCTTGGAGACCCAGTACTTC,CASSPEALETQYF
TRBD1,TRBV9,TRBJ2-3,.,TGTGCCAGCAGCGTAGCACCTTCCGGGACAGGGGGCGCAGATACGCAGTATTTT,CASSVAPSGTGGADTQYF
.,TRBV5-1,TRBJ1-1,once,TGCGCCAGCAGCTTGGAAGGGCGATTGAACACTGAAGCTTTCTTT,CASSLEGRLNTEAFF